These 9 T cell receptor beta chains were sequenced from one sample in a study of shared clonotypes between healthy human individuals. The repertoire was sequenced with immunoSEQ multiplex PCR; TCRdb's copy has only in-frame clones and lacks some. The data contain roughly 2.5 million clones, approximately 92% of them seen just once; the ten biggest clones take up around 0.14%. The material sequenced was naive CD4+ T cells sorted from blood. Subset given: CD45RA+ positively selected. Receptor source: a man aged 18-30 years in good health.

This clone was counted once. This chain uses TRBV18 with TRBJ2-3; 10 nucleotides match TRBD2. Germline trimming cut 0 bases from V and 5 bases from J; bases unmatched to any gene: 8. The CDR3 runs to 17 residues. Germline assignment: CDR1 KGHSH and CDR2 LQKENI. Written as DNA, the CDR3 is TGTGCCAGCTCACCACCGGATAGCGGGGGGTCTCGAGATACGCAGTATTTT. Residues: CASSPPDSGGSRDTQYF.

CDR3: CASSKSGRRAGRSGNTIYF. The CDR3 DNA is TGTGCCAGCAGCAAATCGGGTCGACGGGCAGGGAGGTCTGGAAACACCATATATTTT. The chain links TRBV21-1 to TRBJ1-3. TRBV21-1 is assigned pseudogene status. The CDR3 length is 19 residues.

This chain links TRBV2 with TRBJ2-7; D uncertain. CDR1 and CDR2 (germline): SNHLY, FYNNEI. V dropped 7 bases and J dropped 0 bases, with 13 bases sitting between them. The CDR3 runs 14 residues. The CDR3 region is CASIKETTSYEQYF. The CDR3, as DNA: TGTGCCAGCATTAAGGAGACGACCTCCTACGAGCAGTACTTC.

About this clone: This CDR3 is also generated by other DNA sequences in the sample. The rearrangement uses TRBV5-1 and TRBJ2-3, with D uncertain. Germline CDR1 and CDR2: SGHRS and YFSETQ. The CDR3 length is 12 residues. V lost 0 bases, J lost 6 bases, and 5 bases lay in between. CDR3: CASSLETDTQYF. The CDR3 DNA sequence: TGCGCCAGCAGCTTGGAAACCGATACGCAGTATTTT.

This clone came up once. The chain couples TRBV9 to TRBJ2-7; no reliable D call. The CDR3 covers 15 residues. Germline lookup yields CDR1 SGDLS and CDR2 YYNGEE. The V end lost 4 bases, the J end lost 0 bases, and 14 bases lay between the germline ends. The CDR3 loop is CASSPFPDGSYEQYF. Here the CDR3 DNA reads TGTGCCAGCAGCCCCTTCCCGGACGGCTCCTACGAGCAGTACTTC. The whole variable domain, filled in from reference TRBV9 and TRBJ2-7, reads DSGVTQTPKHLITATGQRVTLRCSPRSGDLSVYWYQQSLDQGLQFLIQYYNGEERAKGNILERFSAQQFPDLHSELNLSSLELGDSALYFCASSPFPDGSYEQYFGPGTRLTVT.

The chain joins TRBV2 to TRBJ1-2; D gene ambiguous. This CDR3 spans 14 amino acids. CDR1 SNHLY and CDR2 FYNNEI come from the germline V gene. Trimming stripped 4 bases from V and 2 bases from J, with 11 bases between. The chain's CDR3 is CASSARQDNYGYTF. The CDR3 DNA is TGTGCCAGCAGTGCTCGGCAGGACAACTATGGCTACACCTTC.

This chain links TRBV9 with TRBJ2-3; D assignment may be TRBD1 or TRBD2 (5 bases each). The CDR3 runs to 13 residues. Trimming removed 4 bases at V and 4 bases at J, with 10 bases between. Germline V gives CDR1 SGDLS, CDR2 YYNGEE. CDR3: CASSSRGADTQYF. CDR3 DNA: TGTGCCAGCAGCTCTAGGGGAGCAGATACGCAGTATTTT.

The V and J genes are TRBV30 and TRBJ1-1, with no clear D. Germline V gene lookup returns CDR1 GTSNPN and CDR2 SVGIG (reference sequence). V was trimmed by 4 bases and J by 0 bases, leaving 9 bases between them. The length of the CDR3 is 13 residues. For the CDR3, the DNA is TGTGCCTGGAAACCGGCCCTGAACACTGAAGCTTTCTTT. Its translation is CAWKPALNTEAFF.

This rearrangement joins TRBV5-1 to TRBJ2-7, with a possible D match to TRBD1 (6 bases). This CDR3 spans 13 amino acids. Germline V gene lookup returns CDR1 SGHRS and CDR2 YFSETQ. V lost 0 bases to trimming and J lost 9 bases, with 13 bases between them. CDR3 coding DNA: TGCGCCAGCAGCTTGGCCCCAGGGGCCGGGCAGTACTTC. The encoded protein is CASSLAPGAGQYF.